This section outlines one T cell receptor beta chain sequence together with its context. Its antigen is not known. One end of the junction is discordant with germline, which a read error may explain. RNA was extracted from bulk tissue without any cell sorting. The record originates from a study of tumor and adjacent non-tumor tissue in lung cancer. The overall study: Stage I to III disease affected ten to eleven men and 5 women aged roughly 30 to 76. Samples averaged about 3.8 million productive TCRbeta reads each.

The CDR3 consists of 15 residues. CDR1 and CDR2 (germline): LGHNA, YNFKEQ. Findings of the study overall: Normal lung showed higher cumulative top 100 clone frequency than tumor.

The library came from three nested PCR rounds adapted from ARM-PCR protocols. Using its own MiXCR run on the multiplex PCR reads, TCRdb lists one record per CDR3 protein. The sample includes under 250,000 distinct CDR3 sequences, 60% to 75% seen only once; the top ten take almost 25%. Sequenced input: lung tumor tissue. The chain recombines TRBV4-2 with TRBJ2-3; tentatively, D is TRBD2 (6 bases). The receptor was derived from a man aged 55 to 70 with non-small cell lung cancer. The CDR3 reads CASSQASREANTQYF. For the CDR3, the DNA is TGTGCCAGTAGCCAAGCAAGCAGGGAGGCAAATACGCAGTATTTT.